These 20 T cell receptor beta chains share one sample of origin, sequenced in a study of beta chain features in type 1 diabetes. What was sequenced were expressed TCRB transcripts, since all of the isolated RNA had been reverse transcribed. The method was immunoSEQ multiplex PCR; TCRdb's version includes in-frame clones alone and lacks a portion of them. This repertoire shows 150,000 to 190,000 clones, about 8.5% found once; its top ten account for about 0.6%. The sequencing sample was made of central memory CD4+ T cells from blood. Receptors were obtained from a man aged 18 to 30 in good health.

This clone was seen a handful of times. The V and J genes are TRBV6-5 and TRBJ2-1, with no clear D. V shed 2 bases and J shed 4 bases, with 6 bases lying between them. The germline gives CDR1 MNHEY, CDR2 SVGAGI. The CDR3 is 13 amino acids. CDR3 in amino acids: CASSYIQYNEQFF. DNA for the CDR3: TGTGCCAGCAGTTACATTCAGTACAATGAGCAGTTCTTC.

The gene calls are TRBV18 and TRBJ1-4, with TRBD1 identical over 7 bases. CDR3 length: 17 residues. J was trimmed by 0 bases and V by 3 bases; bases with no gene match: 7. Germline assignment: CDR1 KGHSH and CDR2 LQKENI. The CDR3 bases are TGTGCCAGCTCACCCCGGGGGACAGTCGCAACTAATGAAAAACTGTTTTTT. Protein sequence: CASSPRGTVATNEKLFF.

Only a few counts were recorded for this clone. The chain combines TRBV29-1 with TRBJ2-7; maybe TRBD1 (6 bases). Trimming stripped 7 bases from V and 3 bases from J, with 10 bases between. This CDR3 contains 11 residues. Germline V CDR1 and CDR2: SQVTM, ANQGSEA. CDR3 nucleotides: TGCAGCGCCATACAGGGCTACGAGCAGTACTTC. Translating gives CSAIQGYEQYF.

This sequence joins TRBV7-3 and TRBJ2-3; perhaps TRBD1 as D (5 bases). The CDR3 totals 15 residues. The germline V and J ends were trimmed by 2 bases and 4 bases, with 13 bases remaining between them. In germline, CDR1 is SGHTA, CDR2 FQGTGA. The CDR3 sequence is CASSLQAVRADTQYF. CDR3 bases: TGTGCCAGCAGCTTACAAGCAGTCAGGGCAGATACGCAGTATTTT.

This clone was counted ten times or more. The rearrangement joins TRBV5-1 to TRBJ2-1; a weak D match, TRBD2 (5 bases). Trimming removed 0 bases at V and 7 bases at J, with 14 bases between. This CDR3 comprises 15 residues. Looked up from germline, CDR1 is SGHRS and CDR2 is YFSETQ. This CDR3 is CASSLGGELWNEQFF. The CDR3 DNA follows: TGCGCCAGCAGCTTGGGGGGAGAACTCTGGAATGAGCAGTTCTTC.

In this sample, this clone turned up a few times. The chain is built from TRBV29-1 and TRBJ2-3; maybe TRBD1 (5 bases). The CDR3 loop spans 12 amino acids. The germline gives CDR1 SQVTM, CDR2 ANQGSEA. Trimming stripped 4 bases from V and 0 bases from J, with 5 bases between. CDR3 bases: TGCAGCGTTGGACAGAGCACAGATACGCAGTATTTT. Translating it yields CSVGQSTDTQYF.

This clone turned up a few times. The DNA of the CDR3 is TGTGCCAGCTCACCTAGCCGTAGCGGGAGGTCTCGGGAGACCCAGTACTTC. Translation gives CASSPSRSGRSRETQYF. The genes are TRBV18 and TRBJ2-5, with 10 bases lining up with TRBD2. The CDR3 has 17 amino acids. The V and J ends lost 3 bases and 5 bases, in that order; junction bases with no gene match: 12. Germline V gene sequence: CDR1 KGHSH, CDR2 LQKENI.

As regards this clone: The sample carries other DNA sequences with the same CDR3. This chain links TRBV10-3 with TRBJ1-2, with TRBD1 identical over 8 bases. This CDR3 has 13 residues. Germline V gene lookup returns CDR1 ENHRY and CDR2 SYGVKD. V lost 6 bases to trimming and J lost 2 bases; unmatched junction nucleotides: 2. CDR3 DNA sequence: TGTGCCATCAGCGGACAGGGAAACTATGGCTACACCTTC. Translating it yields CAISGQGNYGYTF.

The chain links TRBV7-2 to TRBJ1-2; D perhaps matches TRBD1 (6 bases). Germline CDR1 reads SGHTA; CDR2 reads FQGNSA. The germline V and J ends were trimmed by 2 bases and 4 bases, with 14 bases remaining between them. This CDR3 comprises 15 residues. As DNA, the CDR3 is TGTGCCAGCAGCTTAACAGGGAAGGGCCCCTATGGCTACACCTTC. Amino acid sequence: CASSLTGKGPYGYTF.

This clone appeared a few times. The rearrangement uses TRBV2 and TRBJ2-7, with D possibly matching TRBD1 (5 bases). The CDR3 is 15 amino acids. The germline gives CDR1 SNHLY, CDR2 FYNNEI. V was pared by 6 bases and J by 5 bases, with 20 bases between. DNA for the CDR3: TGTGCCAGCAGCAGGAGTACTACAGGTTCTAACGAGCAGTACTTC. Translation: CASSRSTTGSNEQYF.

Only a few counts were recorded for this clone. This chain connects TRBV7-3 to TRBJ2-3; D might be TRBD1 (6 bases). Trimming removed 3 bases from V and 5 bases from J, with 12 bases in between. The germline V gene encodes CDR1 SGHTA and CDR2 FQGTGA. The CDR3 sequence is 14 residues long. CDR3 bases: TGTGCCAGCAGCTTGGCTGGGGGCAGAGATACGCAGTATTTT. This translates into CASSLAGGRDTQYF. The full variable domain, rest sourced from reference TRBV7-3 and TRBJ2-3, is GAGVSQTPSNKVTEKGKYVELRCDPISGHTALYWYRQSLGQGPEFLIYFQGTGAADDSGLPNDRFFAVRPEGSVSTLKIQRTERGDSAVYLCASSLAGGRDTQYFGPGTRLTVL.

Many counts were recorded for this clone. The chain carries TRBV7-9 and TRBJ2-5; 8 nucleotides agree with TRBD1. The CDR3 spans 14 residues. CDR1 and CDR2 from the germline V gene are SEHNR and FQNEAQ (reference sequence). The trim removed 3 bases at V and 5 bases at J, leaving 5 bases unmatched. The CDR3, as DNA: TGTGCCAGCAGCTTGCGTAGGACAGGGGAGACCCAGTACTTC. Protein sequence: CASSLRRTGETQYF.

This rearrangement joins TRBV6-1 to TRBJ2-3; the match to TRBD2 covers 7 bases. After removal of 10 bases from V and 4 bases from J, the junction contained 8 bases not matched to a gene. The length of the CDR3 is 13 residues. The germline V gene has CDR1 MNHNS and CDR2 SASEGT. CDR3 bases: TGTGCCACCCTGGGGGGGATGGCAGATACGCAGTATTTT. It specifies CATLGGMADTQYF.

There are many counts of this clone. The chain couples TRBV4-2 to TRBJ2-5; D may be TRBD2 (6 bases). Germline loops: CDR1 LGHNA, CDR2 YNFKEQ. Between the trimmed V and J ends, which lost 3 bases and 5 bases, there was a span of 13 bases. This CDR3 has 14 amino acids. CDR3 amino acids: CASSHGGNRETQYF. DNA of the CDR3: TGTGCCAGCAGCCACGGAGGGAACCGGGAGACCCAGTACTTC.

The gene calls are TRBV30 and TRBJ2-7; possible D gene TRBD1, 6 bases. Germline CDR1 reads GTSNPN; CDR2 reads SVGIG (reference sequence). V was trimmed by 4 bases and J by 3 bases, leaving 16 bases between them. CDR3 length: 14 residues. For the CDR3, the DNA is TGTGCCTGGACAGGGGCGAAAACCTACTACGAGCAGTACTTC. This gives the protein CAWTGAKTYYEQYF.

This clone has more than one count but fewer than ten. CDR3 loop: CASSDTGDFYNEQFF. The CDR3, as DNA: TGTGCCAGTAGTGATACAGGGGACTTTTACAATGAGCAGTTCTTC. The V and J genes are TRBV19 and TRBJ2-1; D possibly corresponds to TRBD1 (7 bases). The V end was cut by 5 bases, the J end by 4 bases, with 15 bases between. CDR1 and CDR2 from the germline V gene are LNHDA and SQIVND (reference sequence). This CDR3 region has 15 residues.

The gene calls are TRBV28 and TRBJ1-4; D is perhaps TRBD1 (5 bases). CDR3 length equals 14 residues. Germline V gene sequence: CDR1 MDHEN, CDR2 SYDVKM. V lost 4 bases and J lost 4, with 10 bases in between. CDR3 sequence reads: CASSYDSVNEKLFF. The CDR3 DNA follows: TGTGCCAGCAGTTACGACAGCGTTAATGAAAAACTGTTTTTT.

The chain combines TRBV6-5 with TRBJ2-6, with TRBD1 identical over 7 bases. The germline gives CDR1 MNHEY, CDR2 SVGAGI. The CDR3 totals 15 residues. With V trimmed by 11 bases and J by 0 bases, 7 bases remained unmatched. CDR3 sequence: CASGQSSSGANVLTF. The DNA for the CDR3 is TGTGCCTCGGGACAGAGCTCCTCTGGGGCCAACGTCCTGACTTTC.

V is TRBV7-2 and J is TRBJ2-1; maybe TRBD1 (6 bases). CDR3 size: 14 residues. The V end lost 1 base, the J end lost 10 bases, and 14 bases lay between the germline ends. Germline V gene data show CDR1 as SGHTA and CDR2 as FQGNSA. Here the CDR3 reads CASSLDYRAGEQFF. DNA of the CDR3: TGTGCCAGCAGCTTAGATTACAGGGCCGGGGAGCAGTTCTTC.

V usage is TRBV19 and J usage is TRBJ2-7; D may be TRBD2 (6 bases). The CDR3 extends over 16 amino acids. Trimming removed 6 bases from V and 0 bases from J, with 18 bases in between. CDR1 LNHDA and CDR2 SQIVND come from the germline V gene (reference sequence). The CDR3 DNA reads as TGTGCCAGTAGCCCCGGTGCCGGGGGTACCTCCTACGAGCAGTACTTC. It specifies CASSPGAGGTSYEQYF.